A single sample is the source of the 18 T cell receptor beta chains below, sequenced in a study of T cell repertoires in cytomegalovirus infection. TCRdb fed the reads into MiXCR, producing one record per CDR3 protein. The sample lists hundreds of thousands of distinct CDR3 sequences, around a sixth occurring once. Source material: PBMCs. The receptors shown here come from a human donor in good health (CMV status not recorded). Some clones in this sample may be carry-over from other donors' samples.

This clonotype has a count of ten or more. CDR3 sequence (DNA): TGTGCCAGCAGCTTTAGACAGGGGATGAACACTGAAGCTTTCTTT. As protein: CASSFRQGMNTEAFF. This chain joins TRBV7-2 and TRBJ1-1; TRBD1 aligns across 8 bases. Germline CDR1 SGHTA, CDR2 FQGNSA. The V segment lost 3 bases and the J segment 0 bases; nucleotides outside the gene matches: 3. This CDR3 has 15 residues.

The sample holds many counts of this clonotype. V usage is TRBV12-3 or TRBV12-4 and J usage is TRBJ1-4; D unclear. The CDR3 runs 14 residues. Trimming removed 6 bases at V and 8 bases at J, with 16 bases between. The CDR3 loop reads CASRVGLPGEKLFF. The CDR3 DNA reads TGTGCCAGCAGGGTCGGCCTCCCCGGGGAAAAACTGTTTTTT.

The genes are TRBV6-1 and TRBJ1-1, with D uncertain. The CDR3 is made up of 14 amino acids. Germline assignment: CDR1 MNHNS and CDR2 SASEGT. V dropped 1 base and J dropped 2 bases, with 8 bases sitting between them. This chain's CDR3 is CASSEGPTNTEAFF. The CDR3 nucleotides read TGTGCCAGCAGTGAAGGGCCCACAAACACTGAAGCTTTCTTT.

The chain uses TRBV12-3 or TRBV12-4 and TRBJ1-5; no firm D call. V was shortened by 8 bases and J by 7 bases, with 3 bases between the two germline ends. The CDR3 loop spans 9 amino acids. CDR3 DNA sequence: TGTGCCAGCGGCCAGCCCCAGCATTTT. Residues: CASGQPQHF.

In this sample, this clonotype turned up a few times. The rearrangement joins TRBV5-1 to TRBJ2-4, with D uncertain. The CDR3 is made up of 15 amino acids. The V end was cut by 2 bases, the J end by 0 bases, with 9 bases between. Germline assignment: CDR1 SGHRS and CDR2 YFSETQ. This CDR3 is CASSFADLAKNIQYF. In DNA form, the CDR3 reads TGCGCCAGCAGCTTTGCGGATCTAGCCAAAAACATTCAGTACTTC. The whole variable domain, filled in from reference TRBV5-1 and TRBJ2-4, reads KAGVTQTPRYLIKTRGQQVTLSCSPISGHRSVSWYQQTPGQGLQFLFEYFSETQRNKGNFPGRFSGRQFSNSRSEMNVSTLELGDSALYLCASSFADLAKNIQYFGAGTRLSVL.

This clonotype was recorded at least ten times. The genes are TRBV7-2 and TRBJ2-2, with D tentatively TRBD1 (6 bases). The V end lost 4 bases, the J end lost 1 base, and 13 bases lay between the germline ends. CDR1 is SGHTA, CDR2 FQGNSA, per germline. The CDR3 contains 16 residues. For the CDR3, the DNA is TGTGCCAGCAGCTCAGGACCGGGACAGAACACCGGGGAGCTGTTTTTT. Protein: CASSSGPGQNTGELFF.

Only a few counts were recorded for this clonotype. The J gene is TRBJ2-5, the V gene TRBV7-9; either TRBD1 or TRBD2 may supply D (6 bases each). The length of the CDR3 is 16 residues. V lost 3 bases to trimming and J lost 4 bases, with 18 bases between them. Germline lookup yields CDR1 SEHNR and CDR2 FQNEAQ (reference sequence). CDR3: CASSFGPGGSGETQYF. DNA of the CDR3: TGTGCCAGCAGCTTCGGTCCCGGGGGCAGCGGAGAGACCCAGTACTTC.

This clonotype turned up a few times. Here the CDR3 reads CASSPGPPGNGYTF. CDR3 DNA: TGTGCCAGCAGCCCGGGACCTCCTGGGAATGGCTACACCTTC. This chain links TRBV5-6 with TRBJ1-2, with TRBD1 as a possible D gene (5 bases). The V and J ends lost 4 bases and 6 bases respectively, with 16 bases between them. Germline V CDR1 and CDR2: SGHDT, YYEEEE. The CDR3 is 14 residues long.

This clonotype came up a few times. V is TRBV5-4 and J is TRBJ1-2; D not resolved. V lost 4 bases to trimming and J lost 8 bases, with 9 bases between them. Germline assignment: CDR1 SGHNT and CDR2 YYREEE (reference sequence). This CDR3 has 11 amino acids. Here the CDR3 DNA reads TGTGCCAGCAGCCGTCTGGGCGGCTACACCTTC. Amino acids: CASSRLGGYTF.

This clonotype was detected a few times. The rearrangement links TRBV5-4 to TRBJ1-2; possibly TRBD1 for D (5 bases). Trimming took 1 base from V and 8 from J, leaving 18 bases between them. This CDR3 comprises 15 residues. Germline CDR1 reads SGHNT; CDR2 reads YYREEE (reference sequence). CDR3 nucleotides: TGTGCCAGCAGCTTGCCAGGGAGGGAGACCCAGGGCTACACCTTC. The encoded protein is CASSLPGRETQGYTF.

V gene TRBV6-2 or TRBV6-3 combines with J gene TRBJ1-3; D gene ambiguous. The germline gives CDR1 MNHEY, CDR2 SVGEGT. There are 19 residues in the CDR3. V lost 2 bases to trimming and J lost 3 bases, with 23 bases between them. CDR3 sequence reads: CASSYGIRLWQRSGNTIYF. CDR3 DNA: TGTGCCAGCAGTTACGGCATTCGGCTTTGGCAGAGAAGTGGAAACACCATATATTTT.

This clonotype has a handful of counts. The chain joins TRBV27 to TRBJ1-4; D gene ambiguous. This CDR3 region has 13 residues. V was shortened by 4 bases and J by 3 bases, with 6 bases between the two germline ends. CDR1 is MNHEY, CDR2 SMNVEV, per germline (reference sequence). CDR3 in DNA: TGTGCCAGCAGTTCCGGAGCTAATGAAAAACTGTTTTTT. Translating it yields CASSSGANEKLFF.

The chain links TRBV27 to TRBJ1-5; TRBD1 is a possible D gene (5 bases). The germline V and J ends were trimmed by 0 bases and 0 bases, with 9 bases remaining between them. Germline values: CDR1 MNHEY, CDR2 SMNVEV (reference sequence). This CDR3 has 16 amino acids. This chain's CDR3 is CASSLSGAVSNQPQHF. CDR3 DNA: TGTGCCAGCAGTTTATCTGGGGCGGTTAGCAATCAGCCCCAGCATTTT.

V is TRBV15 and J is TRBJ2-5; D is unresolved. This CDR3 spans 13 amino acids. Trimming took off 0 bases at V and 3 bases at J, with 5 bases between the two ends. Germline V gene data show CDR1 as LNHNV and CDR2 as YYDKDF (reference sequence). The CDR3 loop is CATSREPKETQYF. The CDR3 coding sequence is TGTGCCACCAGCAGAGAGCCTAAAGAGACCCAGTACTTC.

This clonotype has at least ten counts. The CDR3 nucleotides read TGTGCCAGCAGCTCGACAGGGGGCTGGAAGGGTGAGCAGTTCTTC. The encoded protein is CASSSTGGWKGEQFF. V is TRBV7-2 and J is TRBJ2-1, with 10 positions matching TRBD1. This CDR3 comprises 15 residues. Germline trimming cut 4 bases from V and 9 bases from J; bases unmatched to any gene: 9. Germline V gives CDR1 SGHTA, CDR2 FQGNSA.

This clonotype was detected a few times. This chain links TRBV7-9 with TRBJ1-6; D perhaps matches TRBD1 (6 bases). The CDR3 consists of 14 residues. Germline V gives CDR1 SEHNR, CDR2 FQNEAQ (reference sequence). The ends were cut back, 5 bases at V and 10 bases at J, with 15 bases in the middle. The DNA for the CDR3 is TGTGCCAGCAGCCTCCAGGGGTATGGGTCACCCCTCCACTTT. This sequence encodes CASSLQGYGSPLHF.

This clonotype was counted at least ten times. This chain connects TRBV7-2 to TRBJ2-7, with 8 bases that match TRBD1. The CDR3 has 13 amino acids. From germline, CDR1 is SGHTA and CDR2 FQGNSA. V lost 5 bases and J lost 3; bases outside the gene matches: 3. CDR3 nucleotide sequence: TGTGCCAGCAGCCACGACAGGGGCTACGAGCAGTACTTC. It is translated as CASSHDRGYEQYF.

This clonotype was observed a handful of times. The chain is built from TRBV20-1 and TRBJ2-3, with no clear D. The V end lost 0 bases, the J end lost 2 bases, and 12 bases lay between the germline ends. Germline V gene data show CDR1 as DFQATT and CDR2 as SNEGSKA (reference sequence). The CDR3 totals 15 residues. This chain's CDR3 is CSARDMPGPTDTQYF. The CDR3 DNA is TGCAGTGCTAGAGATATGCCAGGCCCCACAGATACGCAGTATTTT.